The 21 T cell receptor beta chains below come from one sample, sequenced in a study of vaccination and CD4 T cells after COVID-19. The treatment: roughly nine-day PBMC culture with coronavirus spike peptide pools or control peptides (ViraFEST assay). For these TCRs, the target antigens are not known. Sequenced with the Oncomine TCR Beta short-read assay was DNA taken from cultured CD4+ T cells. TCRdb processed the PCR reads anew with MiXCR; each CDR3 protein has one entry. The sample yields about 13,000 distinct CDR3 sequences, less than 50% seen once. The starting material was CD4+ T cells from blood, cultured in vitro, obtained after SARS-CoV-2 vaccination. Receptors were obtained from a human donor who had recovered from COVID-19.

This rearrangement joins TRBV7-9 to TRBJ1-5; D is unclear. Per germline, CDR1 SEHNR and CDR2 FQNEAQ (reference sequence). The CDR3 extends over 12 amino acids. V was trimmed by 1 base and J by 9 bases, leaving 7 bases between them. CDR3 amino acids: CASSLGVGPQHF. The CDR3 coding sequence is TGTGCCAGCAGCTTAGGGGTGGGGCCCCAGCATTTT.

The CDR3 is CASSDTPGVNSPLHF. The CDR3 DNA sequence: TGTGCCAGCAGTGATACCCCAGGGGTTAATTCACCCCTCCACTTT. The J gene is TRBJ1-6, the V gene TRBV2; D might be TRBD1 (6 bases). Germline CDR1 is SNHLY and CDR2 is FYNNEI. Deletions cut 3 bases from V and 6 bases from J, with 12 bases between. The CDR3 contains 15 residues.

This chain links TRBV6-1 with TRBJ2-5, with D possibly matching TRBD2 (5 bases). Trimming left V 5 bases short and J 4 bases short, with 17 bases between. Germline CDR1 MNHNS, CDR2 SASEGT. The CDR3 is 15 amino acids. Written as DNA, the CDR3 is TGTGCCAGCAGTCCCCGAGGACTCAAGGGAGAGACCCAGTACTTC. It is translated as CASSPRGLKGETQYF.

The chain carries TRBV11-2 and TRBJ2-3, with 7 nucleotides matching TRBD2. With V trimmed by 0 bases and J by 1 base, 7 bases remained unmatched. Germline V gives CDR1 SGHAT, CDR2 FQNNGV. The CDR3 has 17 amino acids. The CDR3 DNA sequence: TGTGCCAGCAGCTTAGATCTCACTGGGGGGGGCACAGATACGCAGTATTTT. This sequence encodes CASSLDLTGGGTDTQYF.

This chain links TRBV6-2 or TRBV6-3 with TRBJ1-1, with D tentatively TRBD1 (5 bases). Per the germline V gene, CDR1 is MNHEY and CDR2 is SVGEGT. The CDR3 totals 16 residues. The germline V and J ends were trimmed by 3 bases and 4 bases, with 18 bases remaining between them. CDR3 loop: CASSYPGLTGGTEAFF. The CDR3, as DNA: TGTGCCAGCAGTTATCCGGGTCTCACCGGGGGCACTGAAGCTTTCTTT.

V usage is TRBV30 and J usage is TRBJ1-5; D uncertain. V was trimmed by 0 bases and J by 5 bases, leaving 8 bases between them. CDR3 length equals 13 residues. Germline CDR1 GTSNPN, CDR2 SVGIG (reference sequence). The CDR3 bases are TGTGCCTGGAGTGTTGGAGTCGATCAGCCCCAGCATTTT. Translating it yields CAWSVGVDQPQHF.

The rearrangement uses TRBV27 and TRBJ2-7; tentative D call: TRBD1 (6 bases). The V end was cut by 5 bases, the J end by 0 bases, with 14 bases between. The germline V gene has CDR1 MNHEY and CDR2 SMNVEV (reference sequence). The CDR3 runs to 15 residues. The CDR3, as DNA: TGTGCCAGCAGTACCCGGACAGCGTACTCCTACGAGCAGTACTTC. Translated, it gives CASSTRTAYSYEQYF.

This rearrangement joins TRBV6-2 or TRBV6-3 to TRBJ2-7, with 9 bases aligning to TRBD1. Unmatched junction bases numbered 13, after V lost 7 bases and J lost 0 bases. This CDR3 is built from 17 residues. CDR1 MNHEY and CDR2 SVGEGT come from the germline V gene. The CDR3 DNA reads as TGTGCCAGCAACCCCATGGCTGGGACAGGGTTCTCCTACGAGCAGTACTTC. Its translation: CASNPMAGTGFSYEQYF.

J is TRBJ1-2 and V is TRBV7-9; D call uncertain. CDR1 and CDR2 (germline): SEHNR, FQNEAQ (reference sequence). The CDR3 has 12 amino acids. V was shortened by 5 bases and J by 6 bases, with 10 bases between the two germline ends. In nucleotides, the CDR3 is TGTGCCAGCAGCCGAGGAGAAGATGGCTACACCTTC. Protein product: CASSRGEDGYTF.

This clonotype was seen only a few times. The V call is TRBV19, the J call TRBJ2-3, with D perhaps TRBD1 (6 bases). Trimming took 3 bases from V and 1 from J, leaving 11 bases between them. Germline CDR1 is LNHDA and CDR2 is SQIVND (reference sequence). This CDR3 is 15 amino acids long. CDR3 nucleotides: TGTGCCAGTAGTATTGTCAGGGGTGGCACAGATACGCAGTATTTT. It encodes CASSIVRGGTDTQYF. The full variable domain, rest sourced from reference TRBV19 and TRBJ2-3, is DGGITQSPKYLFRKEGQNVTLSCEQNLNHDAMYWYRQDPGQGLRLIYYSQIVNDFQKGDIAEGYSVSREKKESFPLTVTSAQKNPTAFYLCASSIVRGGTDTQYFGPGTRLTVL.

CDR3 in amino acids: CASSQYGGQDTQYF. The CDR3 nucleotides read TGTGCCAGCAGCCAGTATGGGGGCCAAGATACGCAGTATTTT. The J gene is TRBJ2-3, the V gene TRBV14, with a possible D match to TRBD1 (6 bases). Germline V gene sequence: CDR1 SGHDN, CDR2 FVKESK. The CDR3 spans 14 residues. Trimming cost V 3 bases and J 5 bases, with 12 bases left between them.

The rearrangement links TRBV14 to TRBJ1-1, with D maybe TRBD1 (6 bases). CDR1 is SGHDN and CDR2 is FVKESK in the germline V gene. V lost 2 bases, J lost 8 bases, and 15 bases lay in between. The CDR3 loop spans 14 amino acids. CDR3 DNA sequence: TGTGCCAGCAGCCAAACAGGGTTGGGAACAGAAGCTTTCTTT. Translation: CASSQTGLGTEAFF.

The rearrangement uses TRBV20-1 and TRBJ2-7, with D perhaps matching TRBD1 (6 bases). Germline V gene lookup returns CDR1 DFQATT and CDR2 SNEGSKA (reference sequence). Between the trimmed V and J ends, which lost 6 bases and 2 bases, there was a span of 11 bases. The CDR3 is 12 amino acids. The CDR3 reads CSARQETYEQYF. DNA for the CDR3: TGCAGTGCCCGACAGGAGACCTACGAGCAGTACTTC.

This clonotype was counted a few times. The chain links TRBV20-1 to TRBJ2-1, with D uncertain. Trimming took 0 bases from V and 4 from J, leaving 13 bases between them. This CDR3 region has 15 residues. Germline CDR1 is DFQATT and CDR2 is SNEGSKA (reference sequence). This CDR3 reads CSARDPPIGYNEQFF. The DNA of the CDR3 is TGCAGTGCTAGAGACCCCCCAATCGGGTACAATGAGCAGTTCTTC.

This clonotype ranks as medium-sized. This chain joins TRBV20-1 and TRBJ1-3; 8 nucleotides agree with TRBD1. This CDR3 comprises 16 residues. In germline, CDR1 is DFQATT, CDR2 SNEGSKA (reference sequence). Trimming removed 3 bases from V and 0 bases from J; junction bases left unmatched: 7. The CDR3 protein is CSASRDRRNSGNTIYF. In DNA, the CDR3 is TGCAGTGCTAGCCGGGACAGGAGGAACTCTGGAAACACCATATATTTT.

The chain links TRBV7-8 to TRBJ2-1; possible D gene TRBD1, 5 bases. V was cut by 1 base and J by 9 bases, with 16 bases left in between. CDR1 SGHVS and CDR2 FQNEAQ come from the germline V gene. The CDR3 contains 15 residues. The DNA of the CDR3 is TGTGCCAGCAGCTTAGTAGGGCTGGGGCAGGGTGAGCAGTTCTTC. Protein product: CASSLVGLGQGEQFF.

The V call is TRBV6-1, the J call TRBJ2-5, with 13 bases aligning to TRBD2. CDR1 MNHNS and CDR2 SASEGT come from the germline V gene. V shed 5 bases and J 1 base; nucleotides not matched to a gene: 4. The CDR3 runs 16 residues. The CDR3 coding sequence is TGTGCCAGCAGTCGAACTAGCGGGAGGGCCCAAGAGACCCAGTACTTC. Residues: CASSRTSGRAQETQYF.

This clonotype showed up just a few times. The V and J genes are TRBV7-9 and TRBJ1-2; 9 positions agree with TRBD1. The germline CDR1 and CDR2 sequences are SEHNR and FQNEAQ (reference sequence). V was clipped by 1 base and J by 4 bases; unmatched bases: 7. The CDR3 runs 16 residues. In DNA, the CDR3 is TGTGCCAGCAGCTTAGAGGGGGACAGGGCCTCCTATGGCTACACCTTC. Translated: CASSLEGDRASYGYTF.

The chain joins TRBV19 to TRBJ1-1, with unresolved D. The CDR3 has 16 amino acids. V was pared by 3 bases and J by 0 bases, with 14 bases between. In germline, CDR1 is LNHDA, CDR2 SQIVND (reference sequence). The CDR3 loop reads CASSIPGPLLNTEAFF. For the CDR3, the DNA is TGTGCCAGTAGTATCCCTGGACCGCTTTTGAACACTGAAGCTTTCTTT. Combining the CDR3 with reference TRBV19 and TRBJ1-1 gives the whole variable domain DGGITQSPKYLFRKEGQNVTLSCEQNLNHDAMYWYRQDPGQGLRLIYYSQIVNDFQKGDIAEGYSVSREKKESFPLTVTSAQKNPTAFYLCASSIPGPLLNTEAFFGQGTRLTVV.

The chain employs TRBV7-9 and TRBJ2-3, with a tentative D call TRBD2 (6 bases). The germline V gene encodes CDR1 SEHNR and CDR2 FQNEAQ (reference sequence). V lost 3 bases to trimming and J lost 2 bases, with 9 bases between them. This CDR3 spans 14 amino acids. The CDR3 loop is CASSLTSFTDTQYF. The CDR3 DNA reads TGTGCCAGCAGCTTGACTAGTTTCACAGATACGCAGTATTTT.

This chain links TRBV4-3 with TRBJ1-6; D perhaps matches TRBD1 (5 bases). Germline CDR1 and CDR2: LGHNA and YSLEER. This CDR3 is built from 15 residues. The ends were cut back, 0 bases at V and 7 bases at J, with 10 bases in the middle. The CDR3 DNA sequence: TGCGCCAGCAGCCAAGACTGGGGGACGAATTCACCCCTCCACTTT. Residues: CASSQDWGTNSPLHF.